This T cell receptor (beta chain) was documented in a study of shared clonotypes between healthy human individuals. Regarding the study as a whole: Owing to a small donor count, the genetic and exposure-history diversity represented was limited. Larger estimated richness was generally seen in naive subsets than in memory subsets.

On this clone itself: Its specificity is not known.

Donors included only healthy HIV-negative adults lacking recent acute infections or vaccinations. V lost 4 bases and J 0 bases, leaving 9 bases between the germline ends. Germline V gene sequence: CDR1 ENHRY, CDR2 SYGVKD. The CDR3 is made up of 15 amino acids. Clones were read by immunoSEQ multiplex PCR, and TCRdb kept only the in-frame ones, dropping some. This table holds millions of clones, over 85% found once. This sequence was found in a man aged 18 to 30 in good health. Sequencing was carried out using naive CD4+ T cells sorted from blood. The subset: CD45RA+ positively selected. The chain joins TRBV10-3 to TRBJ2-2; D not certain. The CDR3: CAISGPGPNTGELFF. CDR3 coding DNA: TGTGCCATCAGTGGTCCGGGCCCGAACACCGGGGAGCTGTTTTTT.